This T cell receptor beta chain was sequenced during a study of blood T cell repertoires in COVID-19. Study-level background: T cells, B-cell-depleted T cells, or PBMCs supplied cDNA or gDNA.

The authors' processing: The authors estimated nucleated cell counts from reference gene primer amplification. Clones were sequenced by immunoSEQ multiplex PCR, and TCRdb holds only the in-frame ones, with some missing. V and J calls and clone size come straight from that table; D and trimming were deduced from the DNA. This sample yields about 480,000 clones, of which nearly 90% are seen a single time; roughly 0.9% belongs to the top ten. Seattle researchers signed up patients amid active infection and tracked them longitudinally. In germline, CDR1 is SGHNT, CDR2 YYREEE (reference sequence). The V gene end was trimmed by 0 bases and the J gene end by 7 bases; junction bases not matched to a gene: 3. CDR3 length equals 13 residues.

This TCR came from a man younger than 30 with COVID-19, enrolled during active disease. Input material: peripheral blood. V is TRBV5-4 and J is TRBJ1-2, with 7 bases matching TRBD1. CDR3 amino acids: CASSLGYRGGYTF. CDR3 DNA sequence: TGTGCCAGCAGCTTGGGGTACAGGGGTGGCTACACCTTC.